This T cell receptor (beta chain) was captured in a study of T cell responses to AZD1222 COVID-19 vaccine. Study information: Pooled samples include second doses given at about 4 or 12 weeks.

Notes on the study in general: Breadth and depth of Spike-specific TCRs rose after two AZD1222 doses. The study found vaccine-associated CD4 TCRs spanning spike, dominant at 160-218 and 743-854.

Assay used: immunoSEQ multiplex PCR; TCRdb lists only in-frame clones, some missing. In the table there are around 110,000 clones, about 92% of which are singletons. In regard to this clone: Antigen: not known.

V lost 6 bases and J 14 bases, leaving 23 bases between the germline ends. Germline V gives CDR1 WSHSY, CDR2 SAAADI. The CDR3 length is 15 residues. This TCR derives from an adult in good health. The V gene is TRBV10-2, the J gene TRBJ1-6; D may be TRBD1 (6 bases). The starting material was peripheral blood, obtained on day 0 of AZD1222 vaccination. The DNA of the CDR3 is TGCGCCAGCAGCGATTGGACAGTCGGAGACAACACCCTCCACTTT. Its protein product is CASSDWTVGDNTLHF.